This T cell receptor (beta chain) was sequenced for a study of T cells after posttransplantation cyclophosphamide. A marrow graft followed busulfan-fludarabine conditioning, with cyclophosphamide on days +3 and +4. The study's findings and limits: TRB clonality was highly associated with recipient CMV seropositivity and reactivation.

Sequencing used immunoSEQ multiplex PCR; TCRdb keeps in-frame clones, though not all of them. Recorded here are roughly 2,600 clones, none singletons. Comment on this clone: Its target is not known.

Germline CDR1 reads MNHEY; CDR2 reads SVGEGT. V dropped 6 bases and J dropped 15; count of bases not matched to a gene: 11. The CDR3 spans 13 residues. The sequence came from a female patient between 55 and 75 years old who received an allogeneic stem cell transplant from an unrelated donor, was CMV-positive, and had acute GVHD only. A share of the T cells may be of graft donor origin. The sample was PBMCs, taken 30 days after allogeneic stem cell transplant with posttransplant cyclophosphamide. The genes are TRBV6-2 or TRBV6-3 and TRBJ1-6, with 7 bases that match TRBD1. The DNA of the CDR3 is TGTGCCAGCAGCGATCGGACAGGTACACTCCTCCACTTT. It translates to CASSDRTGTLLHF.